A selection of T cell receptor beta chains follows, all from one sample in a study of CD8+CD57+ T cells in acquired aplastic anemia. TCRdb reprocessed the reads via MiXCR and lists one record per CDR3 protein. The data contain 35,000 to 45,000 distinct CDR3 sequences, 55% to 80% of them singletons. Material: sorted CD4+, CD8+, or CD8+CD57+ T cells (not recorded which) from PBMCs. These TCRs come from a human donor in good health, serving as a control. The conserved cysteine and the conserved F or W are not part of the CDR3 here. Fields, in order: J gene, V gene, clone size, CDR3 protein. Clone size is given for some rows only: seen once, a few or many times, or a class if the clone is expanded.

J gene: TRBJ1-6; V gene: TRBV2; clone size: .; CDR3 protein: ASSAFRNSPLH
J gene: TRBJ2-5; V gene: TRBV10-1; clone size: .; CDR3 protein: ASSEGTGKTQY
J gene: TRBJ2-7; V gene: TRBV27; clone size: .; CDR3 protein: ASSPSAYEQY
J gene: TRBJ2-5; V gene: TRBV15; clone size: .; CDR3 protein: ATAMNGLAGKSYQETQY
J gene: TRBJ2-1; V gene: TRBV7-9; clone size: once; CDR3 protein: ASSPQFNEQF
J gene: TRBJ2-3; V gene: TRBV5-1; clone size: few; CDR3 protein: ASSSQDTQY
J gene: TRBJ2-1; V gene: TRBV12-3/TRBV12-4; clone size: many; CDR3 protein: ASILGGLFPGEQF
J gene: TRBJ1-1; V gene: TRBV6-2/TRBV6-3; clone size: many; CDR3 protein: ASSEQGALTFEAF
J gene: TRBJ2-7; V gene: TRBV19; clone size: medium-sized; CDR3 protein: ASSIGGLDSYEQY
J gene: TRBJ2-7; V gene: TRBV20-1; clone size: .; CDR3 protein: SASRYDGYEQY
J gene: TRBJ1-5; V gene: TRBV10-3; clone size: .; CDR3 protein: ASSRGVRDQPQH
J gene: TRBJ2-5; V gene: TRBV10-3; clone size: .; CDR3 protein: AISDVNQETQY
J gene: TRBJ2-7; V gene: TRBV10-3; clone size: .; CDR3 protein: AISEIQGDEQY
J gene: TRBJ2-7; V gene: TRBV20-1; clone size: .; CDR3 protein: SAQTLGAHSYEQY
J gene: TRBJ1-4; V gene: TRBV4-1; clone size: many; CDR3 protein: ASSQAAGAGEKLF
J gene: TRBJ2-3; V gene: TRBV20-1; clone size: .; CDR3 protein: SARDPRSLSTDTQY
J gene: TRBJ1-5; V gene: TRBV6-1; clone size: many; CDR3 protein: ASSDGTGGDQPQH
J gene: TRBJ2-7; V gene: TRBV19; clone size: .; CDR3 protein: ASSVGTPPGSYEQY
J gene: TRBJ2-3; V gene: TRBV15; clone size: .; CDR3 protein: ATSKGQGSGVDTQY
J gene: TRBJ1-5; V gene: TRBV19; clone size: .; CDR3 protein: ASSIGGPGNQPQH
J gene: TRBJ2-1; V gene: TRBV19; clone size: large; CDR3 protein: ASSRRGGWGEQF
J gene: TRBJ1-1; V gene: TRBV29-1; clone size: .; CDR3 protein: SVEVIGQGWTEAF
J gene: TRBJ1-6; V gene: TRBV6-1; clone size: .; CDR3 protein: ASSLGFDNSPLH
J gene: TRBJ1-6; V gene: TRBV19; clone size: once; CDR3 protein: ASSIEGGNSPLH
J gene: TRBJ1-2; V gene: TRBV7-9; clone size: few; CDR3 protein: ASSLTGDYGYT
J gene: TRBJ2-6; V gene: TRBV10-3; clone size: .; CDR3 protein: AISPTGVTGANVLT
J gene: TRBJ2-1; V gene: TRBV19; clone size: .; CDR3 protein: ASTPTGGYNEQS
J gene: TRBJ2-7; V gene: TRBV6-1; clone size: .; CDR3 protein: ASGAGGPYEQY
J gene: TRBJ1-4; V gene: TRBV4-2; clone size: .; CDR3 protein: ASSQVGGNEKLF
J gene: TRBJ2-3; V gene: TRBV4-1; clone size: .; CDR3 protein: ASSQDSPITQY
J gene: TRBJ1-1; V gene: TRBV19; clone size: few; CDR3 protein: ASSYTQSLSTEAS
J gene: TRBJ1-6; V gene: TRBV19; clone size: .; CDR3 protein: ASSVPGQNNSPLH
J gene: TRBJ2-7; V gene: TRBV15; clone size: .; CDR3 protein: ATSRDSATSYEQY
J gene: TRBJ1-3; V gene: TRBV25-1; clone size: once; CDR3 protein: ASSEYRTGSDTIY
J gene: TRBJ2-7; V gene: TRBV14; clone size: .; CDR3 protein: ASSHADEQY
J gene: TRBJ1-1; V gene: TRBV7-2; clone size: .; CDR3 protein: ASSSSWTGAF
J gene: TRBJ1-2; V gene: TRBV11-2; clone size: .; CDR3 protein: ASSEPSGQGDGGYT
J gene: TRBJ1-1; V gene: TRBV25-1; clone size: .; CDR3 protein: ASRRGYTEAF
J gene: TRBJ2-2; V gene: TRBV7-2; clone size: .; CDR3 protein: ASSLAGELF
J gene: TRBJ2-7; V gene: TRBV29-1; clone size: .; CDR3 protein: SVQNDREEQY
J gene: TRBJ2-3; V gene: TRBV7-1; clone size: .; CDR3 protein: ASSSEGLAGGGTDTQY
J gene: TRBJ2-3; V gene: TRBV2; clone size: many; CDR3 protein: ASSATAGEGTDTQY
J gene: TRBJ2-7; V gene: TRBV10-3; clone size: .; CDR3 protein: AISESNTRSSDYEQY
J gene: TRBJ2-7; V gene: TRBV25-1; clone size: .; CDR3 protein: ASRGREYEQY
J gene: TRBJ2-1; V gene: TRBV2; clone size: many; CDR3 protein: ASSEANVNEQF
J gene: TRBJ1-2; V gene: TRBV2; clone size: few; CDR3 protein: ASSDGVLNYGYT